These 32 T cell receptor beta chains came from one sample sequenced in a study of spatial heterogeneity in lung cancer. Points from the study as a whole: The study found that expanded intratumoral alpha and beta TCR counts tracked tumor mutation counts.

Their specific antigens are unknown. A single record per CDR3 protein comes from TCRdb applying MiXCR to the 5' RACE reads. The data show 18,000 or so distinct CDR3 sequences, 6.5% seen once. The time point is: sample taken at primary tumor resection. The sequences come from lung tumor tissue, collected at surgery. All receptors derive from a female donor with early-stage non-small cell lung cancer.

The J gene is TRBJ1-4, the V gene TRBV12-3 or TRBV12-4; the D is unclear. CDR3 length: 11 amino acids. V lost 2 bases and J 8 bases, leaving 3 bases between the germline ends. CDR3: CASSLREKLFF. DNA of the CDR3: TGTGCCAGCAGTTTAAGGGAAAAACTGTTTTTT.

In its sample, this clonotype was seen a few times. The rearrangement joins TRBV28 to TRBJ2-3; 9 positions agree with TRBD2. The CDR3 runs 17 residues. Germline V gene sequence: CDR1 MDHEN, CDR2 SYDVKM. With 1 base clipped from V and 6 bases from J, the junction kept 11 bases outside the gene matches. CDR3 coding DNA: TGTGCCAGCAGTTTATCAGCGGGCGGGAGGGCCTGGGATACGCAGTATTTT. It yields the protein CASSLSAGGRAWDTQYF. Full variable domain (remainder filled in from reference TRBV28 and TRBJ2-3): DVKVTQSSRYLVKRTGEKVFLECVQDMDHENMFWYRQDPGLGLRLIYFSYDVKMKEKGDIPEGYSVSREKKERFSLILESASTNQTSMYLCASSLSAGGRAWDTQYFGPGTRLTVL.

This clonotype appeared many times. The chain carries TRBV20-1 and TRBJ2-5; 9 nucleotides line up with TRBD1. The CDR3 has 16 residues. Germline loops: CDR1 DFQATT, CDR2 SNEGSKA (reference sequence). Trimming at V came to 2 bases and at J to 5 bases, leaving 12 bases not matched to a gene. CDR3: CSARTGTGTGSETQYF. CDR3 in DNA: TGCAGTGCTAGAACCGGAACCGGGACAGGGTCGGAGACCCAGTACTTC.

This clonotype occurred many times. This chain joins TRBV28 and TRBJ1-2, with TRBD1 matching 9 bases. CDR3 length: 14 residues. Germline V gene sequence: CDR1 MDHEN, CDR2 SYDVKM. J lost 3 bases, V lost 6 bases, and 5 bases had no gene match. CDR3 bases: TGTGCCAGCAGAGAGACAGGGGGAGACTATGGCTACACCTTC. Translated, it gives CASRETGGDYGYTF.

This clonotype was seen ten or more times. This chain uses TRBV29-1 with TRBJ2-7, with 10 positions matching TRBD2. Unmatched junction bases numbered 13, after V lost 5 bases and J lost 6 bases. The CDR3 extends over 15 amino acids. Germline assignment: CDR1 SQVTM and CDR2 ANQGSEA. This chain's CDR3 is CSVLSWLAGVGEQYF. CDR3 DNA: TGCAGCGTTCTATCGTGGCTAGCGGGAGTGGGCGAGCAGTACTTC.

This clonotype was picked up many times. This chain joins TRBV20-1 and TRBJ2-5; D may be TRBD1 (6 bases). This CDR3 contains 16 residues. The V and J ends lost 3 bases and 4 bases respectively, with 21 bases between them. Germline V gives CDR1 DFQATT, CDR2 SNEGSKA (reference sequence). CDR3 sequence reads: CSASPSQGRGGETQYF. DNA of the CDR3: TGCAGTGCTAGTCCCTCTCAGGGGCGCGGAGGAGAGACCCAGTACTTC.

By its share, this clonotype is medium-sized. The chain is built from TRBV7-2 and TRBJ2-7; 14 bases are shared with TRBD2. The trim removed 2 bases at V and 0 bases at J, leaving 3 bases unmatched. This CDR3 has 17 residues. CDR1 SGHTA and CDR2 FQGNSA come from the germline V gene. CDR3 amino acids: CASSLSTSGRGSYEQYF. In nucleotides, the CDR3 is TGTGCCAGCAGCTTATCGACTAGCGGGAGGGGCTCCTACGAGCAGTACTTC.

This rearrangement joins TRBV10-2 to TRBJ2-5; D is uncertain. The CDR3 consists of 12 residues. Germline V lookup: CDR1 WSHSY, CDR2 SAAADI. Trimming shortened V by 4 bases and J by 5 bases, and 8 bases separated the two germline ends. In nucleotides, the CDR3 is TGCGCCAGCAGTGCAGCTAGGGAGACCCAGTACTTC. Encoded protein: CASSAARETQYF.

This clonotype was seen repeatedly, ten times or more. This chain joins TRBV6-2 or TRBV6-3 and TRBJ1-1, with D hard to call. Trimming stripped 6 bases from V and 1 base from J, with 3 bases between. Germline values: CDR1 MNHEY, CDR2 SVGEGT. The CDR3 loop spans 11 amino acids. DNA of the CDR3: TGTGCCAGCAGACAGAACACTGAAGCTTTCTTT. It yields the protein CASRQNTEAFF.

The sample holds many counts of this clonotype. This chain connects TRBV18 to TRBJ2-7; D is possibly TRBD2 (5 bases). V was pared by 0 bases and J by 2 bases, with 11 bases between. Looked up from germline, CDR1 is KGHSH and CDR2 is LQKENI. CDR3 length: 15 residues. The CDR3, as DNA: TGTGCCAGCTCACCACCGTCGGGGTCGGCCTACGAGCAGTACTTC. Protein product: CASSPPSGSAYEQYF.

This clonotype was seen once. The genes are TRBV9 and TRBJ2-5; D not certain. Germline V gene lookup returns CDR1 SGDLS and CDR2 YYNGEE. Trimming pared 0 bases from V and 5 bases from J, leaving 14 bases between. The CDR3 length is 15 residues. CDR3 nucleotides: TGTGCCAGCAGCGTAGACGGGCACCGCCAGGAGACCCAGTACTTC. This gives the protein CASSVDGHRQETQYF.

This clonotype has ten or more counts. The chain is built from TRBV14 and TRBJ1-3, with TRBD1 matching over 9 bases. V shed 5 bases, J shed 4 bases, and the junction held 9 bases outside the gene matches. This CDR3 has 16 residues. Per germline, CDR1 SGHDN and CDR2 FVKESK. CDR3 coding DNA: TGTGCCAGCAGCAGGCGAAGGGACAGGGAAGGAAACACCATATATTTT. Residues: CASSRRRDREGNTIYF.

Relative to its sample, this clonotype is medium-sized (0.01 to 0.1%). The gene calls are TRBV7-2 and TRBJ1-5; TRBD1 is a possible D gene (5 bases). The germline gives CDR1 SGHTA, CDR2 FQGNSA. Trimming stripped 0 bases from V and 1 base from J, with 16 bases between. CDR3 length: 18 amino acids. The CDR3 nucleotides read TGTGCCAGCAGCTTAGCGGGCCTCAGGGCAGAAAGCAATCAGCCCCAGCATTTT. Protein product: CASSLAGLRAESNQPQHF.

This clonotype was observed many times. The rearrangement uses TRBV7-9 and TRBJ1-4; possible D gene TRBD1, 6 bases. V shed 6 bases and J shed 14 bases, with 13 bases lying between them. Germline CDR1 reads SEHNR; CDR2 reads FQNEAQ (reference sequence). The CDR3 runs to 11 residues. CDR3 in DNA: TGTGCCAGCAGTTCCGGGACAATTCTGTTTTTT. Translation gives CASSSGTILFF.

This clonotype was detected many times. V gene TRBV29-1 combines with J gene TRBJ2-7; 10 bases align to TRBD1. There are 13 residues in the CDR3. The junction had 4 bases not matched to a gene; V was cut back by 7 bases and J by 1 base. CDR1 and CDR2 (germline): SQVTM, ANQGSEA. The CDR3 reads CSARQGASYEQYF. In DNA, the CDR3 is TGCAGCGCTAGACAGGGGGCTTCCTACGAGCAGTACTTC.

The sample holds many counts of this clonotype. The CDR3 DNA reads TGTGCCAGCAGCTTAGATGGGACAGGGGATCACGAGCAGTACTTC. Protein: CASSLDGTGDHEQYF. The chain recombines TRBV7-2 with TRBJ2-7; 10 bases agree with TRBD1. The length of the CDR3 is 15 residues. The V gene end was trimmed by 1 base and the J gene end by 5 bases; junction bases not matched to a gene: 5. CDR1 and CDR2 from the germline V gene are SGHTA and FQGNSA.

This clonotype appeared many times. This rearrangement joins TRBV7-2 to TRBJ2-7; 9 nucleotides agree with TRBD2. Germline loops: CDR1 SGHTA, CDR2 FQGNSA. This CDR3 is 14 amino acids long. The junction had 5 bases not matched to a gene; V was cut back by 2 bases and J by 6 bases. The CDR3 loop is CASSLMAGGPEQYF. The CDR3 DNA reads TGTGCCAGCAGCTTAATGGCGGGAGGGCCCGAGCAGTACTTC.

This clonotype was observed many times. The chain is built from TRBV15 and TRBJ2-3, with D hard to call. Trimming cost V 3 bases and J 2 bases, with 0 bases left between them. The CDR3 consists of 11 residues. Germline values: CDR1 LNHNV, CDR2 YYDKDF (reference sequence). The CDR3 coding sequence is TGTGCCACCAGCAGCACAGATACGCAGTATTTT. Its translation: CATSSTDTQYF. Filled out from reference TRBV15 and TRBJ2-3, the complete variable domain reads DAMVIQNPRYQVTQFGKPVTLSCSQTLNHNVMYWYQQKSSQAPKLLFHYYDKDFNNEADTPDNFQSRRPNTSFCFLDIRSPGLGDTAMYLCATSSTDTQYFGPGTRLTVL.

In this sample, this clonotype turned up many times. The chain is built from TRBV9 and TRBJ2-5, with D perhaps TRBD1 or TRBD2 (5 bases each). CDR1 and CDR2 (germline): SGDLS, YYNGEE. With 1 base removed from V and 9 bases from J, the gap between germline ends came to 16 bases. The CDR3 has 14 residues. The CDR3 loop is CASSVSSGPAAQYF. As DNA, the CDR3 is TGTGCCAGCAGCGTAAGCTCGGGACCGGCGGCCCAGTACTTC.

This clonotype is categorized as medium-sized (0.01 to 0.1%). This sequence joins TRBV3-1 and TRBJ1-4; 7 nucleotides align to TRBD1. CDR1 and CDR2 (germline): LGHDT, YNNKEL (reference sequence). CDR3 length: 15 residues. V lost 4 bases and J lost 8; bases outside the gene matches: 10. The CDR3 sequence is CASSPHSGGEEKLFF. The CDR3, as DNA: TGTGCCAGCAGCCCCCATTCAGGGGGGGAAGAAAAACTGTTTTTT.

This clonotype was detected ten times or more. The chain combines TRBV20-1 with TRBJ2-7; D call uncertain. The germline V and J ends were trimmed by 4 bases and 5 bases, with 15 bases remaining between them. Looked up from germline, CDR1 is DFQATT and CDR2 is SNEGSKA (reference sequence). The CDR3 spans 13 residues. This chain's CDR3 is CSAIEGPLNEQYF. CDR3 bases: TGCAGTGCTATCGAAGGGCCTCTCAACGAGCAGTACTTC.

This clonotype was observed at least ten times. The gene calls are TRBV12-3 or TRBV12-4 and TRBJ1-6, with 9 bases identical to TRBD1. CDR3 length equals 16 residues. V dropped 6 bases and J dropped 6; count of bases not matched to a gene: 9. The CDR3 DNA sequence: TGTGCCAGCAGGGGGACCGGGACAGGGCGTAATTCACCCCTCCACTTT. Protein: CASRGTGTGRNSPLHF.

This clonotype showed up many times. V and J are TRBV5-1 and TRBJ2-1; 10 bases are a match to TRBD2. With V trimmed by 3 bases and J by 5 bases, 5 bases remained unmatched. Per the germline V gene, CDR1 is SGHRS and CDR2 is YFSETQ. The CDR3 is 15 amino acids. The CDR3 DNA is TGCGCCAGCAGCTCCGGGACTAGCGAAGACAATGAGCAGTTCTTC. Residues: CASSSGTSEDNEQFF.

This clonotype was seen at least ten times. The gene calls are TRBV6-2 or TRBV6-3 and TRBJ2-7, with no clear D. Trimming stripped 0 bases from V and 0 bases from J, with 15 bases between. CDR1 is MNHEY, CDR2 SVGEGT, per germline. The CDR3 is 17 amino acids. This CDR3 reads CASSYSRGRPSSYEQYF. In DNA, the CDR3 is TGTGCCAGCAGTTACTCGAGAGGACGGCCGAGCTCCTACGAGCAGTACTTC.

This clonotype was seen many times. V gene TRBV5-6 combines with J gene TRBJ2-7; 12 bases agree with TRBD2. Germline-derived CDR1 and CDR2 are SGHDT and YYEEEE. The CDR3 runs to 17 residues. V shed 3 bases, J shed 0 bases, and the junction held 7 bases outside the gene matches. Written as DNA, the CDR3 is TGTGCCAGCAGCTGGGGGGCGACTAGCGGGAGCTCCTACGAGCAGTACTTC. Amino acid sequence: CASSWGATSGSSYEQYF.

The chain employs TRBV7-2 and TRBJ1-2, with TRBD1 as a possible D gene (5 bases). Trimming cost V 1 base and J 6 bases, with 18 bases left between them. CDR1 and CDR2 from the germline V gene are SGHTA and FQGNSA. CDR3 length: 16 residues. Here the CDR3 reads CASSLDVQVLSHGYTF. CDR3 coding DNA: TGTGCCAGCAGCTTAGATGTACAGGTCCTTTCGCATGGCTACACCTTC.

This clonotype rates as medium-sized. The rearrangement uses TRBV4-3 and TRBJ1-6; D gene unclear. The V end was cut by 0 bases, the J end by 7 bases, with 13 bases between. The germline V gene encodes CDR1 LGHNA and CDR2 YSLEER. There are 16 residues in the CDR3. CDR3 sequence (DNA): TGCGCCAGCAGCCAAGATAGGGCGTCAGCAAATTCACCCCTCCACTTT. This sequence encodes CASSQDRASANSPLHF.

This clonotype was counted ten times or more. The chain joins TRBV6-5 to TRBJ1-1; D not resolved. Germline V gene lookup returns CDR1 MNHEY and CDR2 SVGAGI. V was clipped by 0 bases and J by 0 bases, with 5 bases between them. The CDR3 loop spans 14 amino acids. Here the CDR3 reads CASSYSTLNTEAFF. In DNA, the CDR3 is TGTGCCAGCAGTTACTCGACATTGAACACTGAAGCTTTCTTT.

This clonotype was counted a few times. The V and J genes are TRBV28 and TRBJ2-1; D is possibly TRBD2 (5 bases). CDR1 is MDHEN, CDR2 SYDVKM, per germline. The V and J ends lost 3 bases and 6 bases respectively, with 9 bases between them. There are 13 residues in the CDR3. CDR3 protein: CASSFSAGNEQFF. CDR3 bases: TGTGCCAGCAGTTTTTCGGCGGGCAATGAGCAGTTCTTC.

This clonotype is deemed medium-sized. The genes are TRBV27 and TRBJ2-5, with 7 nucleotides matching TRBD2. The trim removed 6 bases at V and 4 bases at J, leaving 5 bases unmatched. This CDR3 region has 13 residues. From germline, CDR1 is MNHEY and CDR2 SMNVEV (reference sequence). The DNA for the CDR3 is TGTGCCAGCAGCCAGCGGGGCACAGAGACCCAGTACTTC. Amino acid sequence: CASSQRGTETQYF.

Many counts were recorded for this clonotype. The CDR3 sequence: CASSLGLSYEQYF. DNA for the CDR3: TGTGCCAGCAGCTTGGGACTCTCCTACGAGCAGTACTTC. The J gene is TRBJ2-7, the V gene TRBV7-6; possibly TRBD2 for D (6 bases). With 3 bases removed from V and 0 bases from J, the gap between germline ends came to 6 bases. Germline CDR1 and CDR2: SGHVS and FNYEAQ. The CDR3 covers 13 residues.

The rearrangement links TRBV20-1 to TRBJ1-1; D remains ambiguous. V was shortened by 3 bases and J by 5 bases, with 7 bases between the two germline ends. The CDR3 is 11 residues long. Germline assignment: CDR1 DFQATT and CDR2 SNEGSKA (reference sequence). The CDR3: CSARKGTEAFF. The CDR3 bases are TGCAGTGCTAGGAAAGGTACTGAAGCTTTCTTT.